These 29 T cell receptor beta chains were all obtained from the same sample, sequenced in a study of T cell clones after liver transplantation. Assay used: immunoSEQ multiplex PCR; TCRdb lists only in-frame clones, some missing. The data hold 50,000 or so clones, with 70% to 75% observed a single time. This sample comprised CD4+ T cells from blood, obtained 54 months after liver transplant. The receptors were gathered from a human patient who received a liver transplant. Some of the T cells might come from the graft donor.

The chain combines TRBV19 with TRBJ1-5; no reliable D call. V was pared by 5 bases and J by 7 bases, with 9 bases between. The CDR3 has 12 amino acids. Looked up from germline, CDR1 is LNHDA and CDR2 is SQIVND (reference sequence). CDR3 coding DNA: TGTGCCAGTAGTCTTGATGAGCAGCCCCAGCATTTT. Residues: CASSLDEQPQHF.

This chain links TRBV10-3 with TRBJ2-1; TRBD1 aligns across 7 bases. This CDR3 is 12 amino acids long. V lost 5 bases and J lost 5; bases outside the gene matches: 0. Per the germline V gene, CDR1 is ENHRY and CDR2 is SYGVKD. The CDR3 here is CAISQGDNEQFF. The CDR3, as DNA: TGTGCCATCAGTCAGGGGGACAATGAGCAGTTCTTC.

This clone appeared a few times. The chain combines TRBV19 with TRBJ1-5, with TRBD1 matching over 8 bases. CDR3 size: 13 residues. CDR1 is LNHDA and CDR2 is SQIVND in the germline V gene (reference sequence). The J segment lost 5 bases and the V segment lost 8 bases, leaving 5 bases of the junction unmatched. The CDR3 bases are TGTGCCAGTCGGGACAGGTCCTATCAGCCCCAGCATTTT. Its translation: CASRDRSYQPQHF.

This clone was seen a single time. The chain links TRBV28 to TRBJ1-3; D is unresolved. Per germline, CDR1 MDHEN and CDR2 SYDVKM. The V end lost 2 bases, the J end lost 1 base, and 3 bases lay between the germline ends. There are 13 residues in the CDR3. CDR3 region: CASSLGSGNTIYF. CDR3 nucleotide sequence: TGTGCCAGCAGTTTAGGATCTGGAAACACCATATATTTT.

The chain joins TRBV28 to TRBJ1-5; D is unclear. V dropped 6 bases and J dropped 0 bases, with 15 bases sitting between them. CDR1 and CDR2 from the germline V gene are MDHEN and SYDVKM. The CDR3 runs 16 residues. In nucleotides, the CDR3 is TGTGCCAGCAGCCCGTCTCCGACGGATAGCAATCAGCCCCAGCATTTT. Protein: CASSPSPTDSNQPQHF.

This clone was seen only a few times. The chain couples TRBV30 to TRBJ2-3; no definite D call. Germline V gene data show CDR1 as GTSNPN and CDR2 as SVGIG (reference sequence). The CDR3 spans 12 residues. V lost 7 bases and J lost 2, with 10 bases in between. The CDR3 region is CASSDATDTQYF. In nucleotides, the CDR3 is TGTGCCTCCTCCGATGCCACAGATACGCAGTATTTT.

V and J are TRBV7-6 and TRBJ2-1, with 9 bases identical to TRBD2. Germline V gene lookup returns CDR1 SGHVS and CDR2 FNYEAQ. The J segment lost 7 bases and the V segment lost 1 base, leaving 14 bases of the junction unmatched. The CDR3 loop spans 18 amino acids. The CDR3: CASSLGPLRGGARNEQFF. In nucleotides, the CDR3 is TGTGCCAGCAGCTTAGGCCCACTCCGCGGGGGGGCGCGGAATGAGCAGTTCTTC.

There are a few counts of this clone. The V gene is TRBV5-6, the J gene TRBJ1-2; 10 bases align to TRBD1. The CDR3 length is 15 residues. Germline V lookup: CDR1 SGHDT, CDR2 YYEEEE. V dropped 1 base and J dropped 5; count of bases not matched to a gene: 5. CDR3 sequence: CASSLSPDRGYGYTF. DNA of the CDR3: TGTGCCAGCAGCTTGTCTCCGGACAGGGGGTATGGCTACACCTTC.

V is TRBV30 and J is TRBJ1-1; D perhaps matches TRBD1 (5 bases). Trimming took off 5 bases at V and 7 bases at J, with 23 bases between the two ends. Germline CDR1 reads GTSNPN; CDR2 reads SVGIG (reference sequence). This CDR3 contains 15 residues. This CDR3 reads CAWSHRTQKWGEAFF. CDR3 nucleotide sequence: TGTGCCTGGTCCCACAGGACACAGAAATGGGGTGAAGCTTTCTTT.

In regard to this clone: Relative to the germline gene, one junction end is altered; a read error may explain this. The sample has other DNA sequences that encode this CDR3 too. CDR3 nucleotides: TGCAGCGTTGTAGGGGACGGAGGGGGCATCTACGAGCAGTACTTT. Its protein is CSVVGDGGGIYEQYF. V and J are TRBV29-1 and TRBJ2-7; a possible D gene is TRBD1 (7 bases). The CDR3 extends over 15 amino acids. Germline CDR1 is SQVTM and CDR2 is ANQGSEA.

CDR3 loop: CSVRAGGQETQYF. The CDR3 DNA reads as TGCAGCGTCAGAGCGGGGGGGCAAGAGACCCAGTACTTC. The gene calls are TRBV29-1 and TRBJ2-5, with 10 bases that match TRBD2. The CDR3 length is 13 residues. Germline loops: CDR1 SQVTM, CDR2 ANQGSEA. Trimming took 6 bases from V and 2 from J; bases not matched to a gene: 3.

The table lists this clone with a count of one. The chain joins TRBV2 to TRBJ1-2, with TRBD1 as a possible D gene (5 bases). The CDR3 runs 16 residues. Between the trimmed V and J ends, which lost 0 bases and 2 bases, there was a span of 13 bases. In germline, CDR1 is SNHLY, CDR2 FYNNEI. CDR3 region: CASSEAGPTGNYGYTF. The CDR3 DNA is TGTGCCAGCAGTGAAGCCGGCCCTACAGGAAACTATGGCTACACCTTC.

CDR3 bases: TGTGCCAGCAGTGAAGCGCAATGGGCTGAAGCTTTCTTT. Its protein is CASSEAQWAEAFF. The chain combines TRBV2 with TRBJ1-1; D uncertain. V shed 0 bases and J shed 6 bases, with 8 bases lying between them. The CDR3 is 13 residues long. Germline values: CDR1 SNHLY, CDR2 FYNNEI.

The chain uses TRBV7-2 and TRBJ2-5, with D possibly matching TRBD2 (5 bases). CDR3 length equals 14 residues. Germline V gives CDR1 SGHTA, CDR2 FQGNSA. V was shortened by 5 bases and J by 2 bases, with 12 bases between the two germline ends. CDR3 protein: CASSPAGEQETQYF. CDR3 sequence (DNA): TGTGCCAGCAGCCCTGCGGGTGAACAAGAGACCCAGTACTTC.

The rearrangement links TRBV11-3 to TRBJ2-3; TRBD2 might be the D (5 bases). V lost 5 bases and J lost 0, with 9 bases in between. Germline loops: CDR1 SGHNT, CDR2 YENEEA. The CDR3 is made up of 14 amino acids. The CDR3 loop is CASSPRTSTDTQYF. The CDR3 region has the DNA TGTGCCAGCAGCCCTCGGACTAGCACAGATACGCAGTATTTT.

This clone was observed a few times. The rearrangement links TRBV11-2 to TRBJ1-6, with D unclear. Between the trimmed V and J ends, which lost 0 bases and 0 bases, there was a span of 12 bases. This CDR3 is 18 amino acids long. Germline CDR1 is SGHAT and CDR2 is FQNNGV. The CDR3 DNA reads TGTGCCAGCAGCTTAGAGGGCGGCCAGAGCTCCTATAATTCACCCCTCCACTTT. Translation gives CASSLEGGQSSYNSPLHF. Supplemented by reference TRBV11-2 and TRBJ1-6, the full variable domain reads EAGVAQSPRYKIIEKRQSVAFWCNPISGHATLYWYQQILGQGPKLLIQFQNNGVVDDSQLPKDRFSAERLKGVDSTLKIQPAKLEDSAVYLCASSLEGGQSSYNSPLHFGNGTRLTVT.

CDR3 sequence: CASSPTRDRGSPLHF. For the CDR3, the DNA is TGTGCCAGCTCACCAACTAGGGACAGGGGTTCACCCCTCCACTTT. The V gene is TRBV18, the J gene TRBJ1-6, with 10 nucleotides matching TRBD1. V dropped 2 bases and J dropped 9; count of bases not matched to a gene: 4. CDR1 and CDR2 from the germline V gene are KGHSH and LQKENI. The CDR3 contains 15 residues.

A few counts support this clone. The CDR3: CASSRQGPRPGEKLFF. The CDR3 bases are TGTGCCAGCAGCCGACAGGGGCCAAGGCCGGGTGAAAAACTGTTTTTT. This chain uses TRBV11-2 with TRBJ1-4; 8 bases map to TRBD1. This CDR3 contains 16 residues. Germline V lookup: CDR1 SGHAT, CDR2 FQNNGV. Trimming took 5 bases from V and 7 from J; bases not matched to a gene: 12.

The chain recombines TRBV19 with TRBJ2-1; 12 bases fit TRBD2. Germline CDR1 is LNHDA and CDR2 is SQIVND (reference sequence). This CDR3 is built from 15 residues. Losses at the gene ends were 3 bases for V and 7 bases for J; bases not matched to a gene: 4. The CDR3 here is CASSIGLAGGNEQFF. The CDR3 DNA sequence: TGTGCCAGTAGTATCGGCCTAGCGGGGGGGAATGAGCAGTTCTTC.

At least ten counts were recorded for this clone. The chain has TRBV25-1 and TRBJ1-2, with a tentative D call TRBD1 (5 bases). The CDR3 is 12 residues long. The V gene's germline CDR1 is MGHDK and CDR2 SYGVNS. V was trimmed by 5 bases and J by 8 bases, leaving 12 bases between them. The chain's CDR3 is CASSPSDRGYTF. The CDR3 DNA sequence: TGTGCCAGCAGTCCCTCAGACAGAGGCTACACCTTC.

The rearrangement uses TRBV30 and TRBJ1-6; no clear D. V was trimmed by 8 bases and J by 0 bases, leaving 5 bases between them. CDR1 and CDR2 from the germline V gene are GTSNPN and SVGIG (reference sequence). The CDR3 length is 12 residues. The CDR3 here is CALSSYNSPLHF. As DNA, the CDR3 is TGTGCCCTAAGCTCCTATAATTCACCCCTCCACTTT.

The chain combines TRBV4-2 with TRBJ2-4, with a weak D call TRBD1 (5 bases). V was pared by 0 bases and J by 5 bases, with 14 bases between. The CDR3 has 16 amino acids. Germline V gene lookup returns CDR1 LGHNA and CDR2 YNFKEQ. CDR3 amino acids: CASSQDRALTQNIQYF. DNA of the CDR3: TGTGCCAGCAGCCAAGACAGGGCTCTCACTCAAAACATTCAGTACTTC.

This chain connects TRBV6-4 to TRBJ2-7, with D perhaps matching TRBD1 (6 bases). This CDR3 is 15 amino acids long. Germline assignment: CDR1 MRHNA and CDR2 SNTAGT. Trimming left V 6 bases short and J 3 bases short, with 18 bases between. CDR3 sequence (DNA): TGTGCCAGCAGCGAACAAGGGGGAACATTCTACGAGCAGTACTTC. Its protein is CASSEQGGTFYEQYF.

The chain's CDR3 is CAWMRNGANVLTF. The CDR3 DNA sequence: TGTGCCTGGATGCGGAATGGGGCCAACGTCCTGACTTTC. The rearrangement joins TRBV30 to TRBJ2-6; D not certain. Germline V gene lookup returns CDR1 GTSNPN and CDR2 SVGIG (reference sequence). The CDR3 length is 13 residues. V was trimmed by 4 bases and J by 3 bases, leaving 7 bases between them.

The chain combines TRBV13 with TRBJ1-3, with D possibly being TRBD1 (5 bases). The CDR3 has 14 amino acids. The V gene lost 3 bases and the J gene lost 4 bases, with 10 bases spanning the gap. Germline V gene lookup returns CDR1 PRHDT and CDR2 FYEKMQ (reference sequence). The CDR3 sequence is CASSFPGDGNTIYF. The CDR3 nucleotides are TGTGCCAGCAGCTTCCCGGGGGACGGAAACACCATATATTTT.

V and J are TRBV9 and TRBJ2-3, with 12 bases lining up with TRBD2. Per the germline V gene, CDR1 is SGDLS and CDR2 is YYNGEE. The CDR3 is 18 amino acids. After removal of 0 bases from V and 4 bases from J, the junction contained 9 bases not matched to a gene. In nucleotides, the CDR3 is TGTGCCAGCAGCGTAGGAACTAGCGGGGGGTTGGGCCCAGATACGCAGTATTTT. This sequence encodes CASSVGTSGGLGPDTQYF. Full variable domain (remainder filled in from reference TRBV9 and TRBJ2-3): DSGVTQTPKHLITATGQRVTLRCSPRSGDLSVYWYQQSLDQGLQFLIQYYNGEERAKGNILERFSAQQFPDLHSELNLSSLELGDSALYFCASSVGTSGGLGPDTQYFGPGTRLTVL.

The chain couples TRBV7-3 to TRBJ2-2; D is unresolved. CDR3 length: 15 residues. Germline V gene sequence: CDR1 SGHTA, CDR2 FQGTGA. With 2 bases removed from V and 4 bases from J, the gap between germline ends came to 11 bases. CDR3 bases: TGTGCCAGCAGCTTAGGCCCAGCATCCACCGGGGAGCTGTTTTTT. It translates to CASSLGPASTGELFF.

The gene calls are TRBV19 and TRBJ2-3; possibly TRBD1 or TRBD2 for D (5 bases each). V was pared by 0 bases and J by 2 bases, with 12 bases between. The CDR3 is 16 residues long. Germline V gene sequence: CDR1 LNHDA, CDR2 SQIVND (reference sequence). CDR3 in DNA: TGTGCCAGTAGTATAGATGTGGGACGGACCACAGATACGCAGTATTTT. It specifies CASSIDVGRTTDTQYF.

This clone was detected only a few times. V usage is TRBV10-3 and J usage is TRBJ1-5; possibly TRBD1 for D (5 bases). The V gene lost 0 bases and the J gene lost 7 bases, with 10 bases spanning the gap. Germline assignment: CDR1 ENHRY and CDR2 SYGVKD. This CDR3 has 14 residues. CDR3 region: CAISESGGYQPQHF. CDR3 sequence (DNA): TGTGCCATCAGTGAGTCGGGGGGGTACCAGCCCCAGCATTTT.